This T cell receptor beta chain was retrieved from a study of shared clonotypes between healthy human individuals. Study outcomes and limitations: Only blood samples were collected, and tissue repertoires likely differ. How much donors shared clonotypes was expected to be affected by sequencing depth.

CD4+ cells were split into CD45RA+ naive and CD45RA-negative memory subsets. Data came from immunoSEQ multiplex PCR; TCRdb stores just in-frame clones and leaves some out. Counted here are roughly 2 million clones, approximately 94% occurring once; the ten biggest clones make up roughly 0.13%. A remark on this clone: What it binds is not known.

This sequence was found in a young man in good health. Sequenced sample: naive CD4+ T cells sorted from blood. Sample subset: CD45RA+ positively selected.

CDR3 sequence (DNA): TGTGCCAGCAGTCCCACCGCGACAGTTAACTATGGCTACACCTTC. Its translation: CASSPTATVNYGYTF. The chain has TRBV2 and TRBJ1-2; tentative D call: TRBD1 (5 bases). Germline V gene sequence: CDR1 SNHLY, CDR2 FYNNEI. V was trimmed by 5 bases and J by 1 base, leaving 14 bases between them. The CDR3 loop spans 15 amino acids.